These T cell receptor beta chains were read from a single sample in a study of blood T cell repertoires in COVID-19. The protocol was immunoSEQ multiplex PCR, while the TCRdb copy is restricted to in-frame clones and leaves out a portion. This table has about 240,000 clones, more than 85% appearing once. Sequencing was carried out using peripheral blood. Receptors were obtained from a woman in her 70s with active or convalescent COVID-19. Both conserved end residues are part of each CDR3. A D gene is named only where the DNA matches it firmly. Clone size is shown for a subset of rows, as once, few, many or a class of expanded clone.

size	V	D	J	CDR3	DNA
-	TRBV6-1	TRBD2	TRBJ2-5	CASSEASGGKTQYF	TGTGCCAGCAGTGAAGCTAGCGGGGGAAAGACCCAGTACTTC
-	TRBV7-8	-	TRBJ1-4	CASSLRDGAGRTEKLFF	TGTGCCAGCAGCTTACGCGATGGGGCAGGGAGGACTGAAAAACTGTTTTTT
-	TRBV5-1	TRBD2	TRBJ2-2	CASSFPGGPGGELFF	TGCGCCAGCAGCTTCCCGGGGGGGCCCGGCGGGGAGCTGTTTTTT
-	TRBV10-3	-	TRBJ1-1	CAISESRGNTEAFF	TGTGCCATCAGTGAGTCTCGGGGGAACACTGAAGCTTTCTTT
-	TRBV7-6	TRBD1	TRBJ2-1	CASSLTGQAYNEQFF	TGTGCCAGCAGCTTGACGGGACAGGCCTACAATGAGCAGTTCTTC
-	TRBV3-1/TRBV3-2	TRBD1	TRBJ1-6	CASSHPDRGNSPLHF	TGTGCCAGCAGCCATCCGGACAGGGGGAATTCACCCCTCCACTTT
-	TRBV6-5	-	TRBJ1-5	CASSYSPSYSNQPQHF	TGTGCCAGCAGTTACTCTCCCAGTTATAGCAATCAGCCCCAGCATTTT
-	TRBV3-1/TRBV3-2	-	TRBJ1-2	CASSPGNQGYTF	TGTGCCAGCAGCCCGGGGAATCAGGGCTACACCTTC
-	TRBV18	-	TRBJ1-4	CASSLRTGATNEKLFF	TGTGCCAGCTCACTTAGGACGGGAGCAACTAATGAAAAACTGTTTTTT
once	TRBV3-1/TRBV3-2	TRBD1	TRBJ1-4	CASRPGTGSEKLFF	TGTGCCAGCAGACCCGGGACAGGGAGTGAAAAACTGTTTTTT
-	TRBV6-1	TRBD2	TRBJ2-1	CASSELAGAHNEQFF	TGTGCCAGCAGTGAACTAGCGGGGGCTCACAATGAGCAGTTCTTC
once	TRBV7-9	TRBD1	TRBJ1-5	CASRGTANQPQHF	TGTGCCAGCAGGGGGACAGCTAATCAGCCCCAGCATTTT
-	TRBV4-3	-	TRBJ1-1	CASSPQTDMNTEAFF	TGCGCCAGCAGCCCCCAGACAGACATGAACACTGAAGCTTTCTTT
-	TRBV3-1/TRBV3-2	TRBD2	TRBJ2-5	CASSQGLAEETQYF	TGTGCCAGCAGCCAAGGACTAGCGGAAGAGACCCAGTACTTC
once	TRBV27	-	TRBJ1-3	CASTTTFPGNTIYF	TGTGCCAGCACCACGACATTTCCCGGAAACACCATATATTTT
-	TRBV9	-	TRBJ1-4	CASSQGQGNEKLFF	TGTGCCAGTTCCCAGGGGCAGGGGAATGAAAAACTGTTTTTT
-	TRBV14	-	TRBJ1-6	CASSQDAVLRGGNYNSPLHF	TGTGCCAGCAGCCAAGATGCGGTTTTACGGGGGGGAAATTATAATTCACCCCTCCACTTT
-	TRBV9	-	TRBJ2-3	CASSVGQGDTQYF	TGTGCCAGCAGCGTAGGGCAGGGAGATACGCAGTATTTT
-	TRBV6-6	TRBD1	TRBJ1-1	CASILGSGGTEAFF	TGTGCCAGCATCCTAGGCTCAGGGGGCACTGAAGCTTTCTTT
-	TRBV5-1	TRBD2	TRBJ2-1	CASSTGSSGGPYNEQFF	TGCGCCAGCAGCACCGGATCTAGCGGGGGGCCGTACAATGAGCAGTTCTTC
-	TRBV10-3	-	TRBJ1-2	CAISESATGFGYTF	TGTGCCATCAGTGAGTCGGCAACAGGGTTCGGCTACACCTTC
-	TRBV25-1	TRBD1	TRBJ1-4	CASSSGTGSRKLFF	TGTGCCAGCTCTTCCGGGACAGGGAGCAGAAAACTGTTTTTT
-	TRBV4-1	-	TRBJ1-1	CASSQGLGAMNTEAFF	TGCGCCAGCAGCCAAGGTCTGGGGGCGATGAACACTGAAGCTTTCTTT
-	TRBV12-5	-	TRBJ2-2	CASGLVSYVGRANTGELFF	TGTGCTAGTGGTTTGGTATCATATGTTGGCCGGGCGAACACCGGGGAGCTGTTTTTT
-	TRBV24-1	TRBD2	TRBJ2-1	CATSYLAGGPNEQFF	TGTGCCACCAGTTATCTAGCGGGGGGGCCGAATGAGCAGTTCTTC
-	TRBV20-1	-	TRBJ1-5	CSASLSYGGNQPQHF	TGCAGTGCGAGTCTATCATACGGGGGCAATCAGCCCCAGCATTTT
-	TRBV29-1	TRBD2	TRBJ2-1	CSVDSPGLKIRNEQFF	TGCAGCGTTGACTCTCCGGGACTAAAAATCCGGAATGAGCAGTTCTTC
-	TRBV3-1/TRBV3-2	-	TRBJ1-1	CASSLQGGPGTEAFF	TGTGCCAGCAGTCTCCAGGGAGGGCCAGGCACTGAAGCTTTCTTT
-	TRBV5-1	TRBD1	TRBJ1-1	CASSPMTGLNTEAFF	TGCGCCAGCAGCCCAATGACAGGGTTGAACACTGAAGCTTTCTTT
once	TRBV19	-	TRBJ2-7	CASSLDPGHYYEQYF	TGTGCCAGTAGTCTCGACCCGGGACACTACTACGAGCAGTACTTC
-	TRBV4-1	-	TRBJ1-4	CASSPRGPRVEKLFF	TGCGCCAGCAGCCCAAGGGGCCCCAGGGTAGAAAAACTGTTTTTT
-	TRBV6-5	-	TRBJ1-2	CASSTDGTYGYTF	TGTGCCAGCAGCACAGACGGGACATACGGCTACACCTTC
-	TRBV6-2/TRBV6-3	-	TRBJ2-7	CASSSMSYEQYF	TGTGCCAGCAGTTCTATGTCCTACGAGCAGTACTTC
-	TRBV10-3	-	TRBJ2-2	CAIGGTANTGELFF	TGTGCCATCGGAGGGACAGCGAACACCGGGGAGCTGTTTTTT
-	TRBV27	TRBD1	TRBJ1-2	CASSLLEGADGYTF	TGTGCCAGCAGTTTATTGGAGGGGGCAGATGGCTACACCTTC
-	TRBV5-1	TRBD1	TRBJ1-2	CASSLLTGGSGDYTF	TGCGCCAGCAGCTTACTAACAGGGGGTTCAGGTGACTACACCTTC
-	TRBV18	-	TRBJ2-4	CASSPDGEDIQYF	TGTGCCAGCTCACCAGACGGAGAGGACATTCAGTACTTC
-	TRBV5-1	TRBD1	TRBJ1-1	CASSPQGSEAFF	TGCGCCAGCAGCCCACAGGGGAGTGAAGCTTTCTTT
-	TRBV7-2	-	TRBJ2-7	CASSLDGGPYEQYF	TGTGCCAGCAGCTTAGACGGCGGGCCCTACGAGCAGTACTTC
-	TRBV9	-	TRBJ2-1	CASSVASFPKGDEQFF	TGTGCCAGCAGCGTAGCCTCCTTCCCAAAGGGGGATGAGCAGTTCTTC
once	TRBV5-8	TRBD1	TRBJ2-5	CASSLAGTGVETQYF	TGTGCCAGCAGCTTGGCCGGGACAGGGGTGGAGACCCAGTACTTC
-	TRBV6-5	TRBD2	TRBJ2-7	CASSYGIAGGYEQYF	TGTGCCAGCAGTTATGGGATAGCGGGGGGCTACGAGCAGTACTTC
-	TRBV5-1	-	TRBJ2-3	CASSLKGPREADTQYF	TGCGCCAGCAGCTTGAAGGGGCCAAGGGAAGCAGATACGCAGTATTTT
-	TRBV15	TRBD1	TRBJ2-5	CATSSRDRGPGRETQYF	TGTGCCACCAGCAGCCGGGACAGGGGGCCAGGACGGGAGACCCAGTACTTC
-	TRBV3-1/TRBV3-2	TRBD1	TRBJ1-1	CASSQDRQGAGEAFF	TGTGCCAGCAGCCAAGATCGACAGGGGGCGGGTGAAGCTTTCTTT
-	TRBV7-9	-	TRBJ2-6	CASTNGVSGANVLTF	TGTGCCAGCACCAACGGGGTATCTGGGGCCAACGTCCTGACTTTC
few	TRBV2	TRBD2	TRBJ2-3	CASSEVAGPSTDTQYF	TGTGCCAGCAGTGAAGTAGCGGGCCCTAGCACAGATACGCAGTATTTT
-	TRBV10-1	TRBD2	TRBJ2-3	CASRPGSGGVSTDTQYF	TGCGCCAGCAGGCCGGGCAGCGGGGGCGTAAGCACAGATACGCAGTATTTT
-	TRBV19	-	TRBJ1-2	CASSDRYGYTF	TGTGCCAGTAGCGACAGATATGGCTACACCTTC
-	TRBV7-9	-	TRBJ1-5	CASSLGAPMNQPQHF	TGTGCCAGCAGTTTAGGAGCCCCCATGAATCAGCCCCAGCATTTT
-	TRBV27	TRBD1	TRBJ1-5	CASSDRVRQPQHF	TGTGCCAGCAGCGACAGGGTAAGGCAGCCCCAGCATTTT
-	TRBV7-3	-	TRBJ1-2	CASSIQGYYGYTF	TGTGCCAGCAGCATACAGGGATACTATGGCTACACCTTC